What follows is one T cell receptor (beta chain) and its context. Trimming cost V 2 bases and J 0 bases, with 14 bases left between them. The CDR3 is 16 residues long. Looked up from germline, CDR1 is SGHKS and CDR2 is YYEKEE (reference sequence). The data were taken from a study of blood T cell repertoires in COVID-19. Study-wide background: Whether acute or convalescent, the COVID-19 samples came from the United States, Italy and Spain.

Generated by immunoSEQ multiplex PCR, the TCRdb table keeps only in-frame clones and is missing some. The sample lists some 57,000 clones, about nine tenths occurring once. The genes are TRBV5-5 and TRBJ1-1; tentatively, D is TRBD1 (6 bases). Sequencing was done on a sample of peripheral blood. The receptor's source is a man aged 45-60 years with active COVID-19. The CDR3 protein is CASSLGTPYMNTEAFF. In DNA form, the CDR3 reads TGTGCCAGCAGCTTAGGGACACCTTACATGAACACTGAAGCTTTCTTT. The whole variable domain, remainder taken from reference TRBV5-5 and TRBJ1-1, is DAGVTQSPTHLIKTRGQQVTLRCSPISGHKSVSWYQQVLGQGPQFIFQYYEKEERGRGNFPDRFSARQFPNYSSELNVNALLLGDSALYLCASSLGTPYMNTEAFFGQGTRLTVV.